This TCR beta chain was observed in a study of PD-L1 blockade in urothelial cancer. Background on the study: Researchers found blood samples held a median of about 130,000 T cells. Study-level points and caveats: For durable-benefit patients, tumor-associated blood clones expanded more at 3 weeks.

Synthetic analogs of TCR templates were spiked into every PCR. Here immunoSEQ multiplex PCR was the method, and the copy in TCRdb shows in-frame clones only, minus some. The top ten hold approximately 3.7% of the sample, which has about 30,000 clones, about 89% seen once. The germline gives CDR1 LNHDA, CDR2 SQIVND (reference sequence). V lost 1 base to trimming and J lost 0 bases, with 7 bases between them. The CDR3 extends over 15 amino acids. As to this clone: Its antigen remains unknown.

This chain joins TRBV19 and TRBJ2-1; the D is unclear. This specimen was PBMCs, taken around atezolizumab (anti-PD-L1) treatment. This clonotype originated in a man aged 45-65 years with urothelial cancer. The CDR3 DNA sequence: TGTGCCAGTAGTATAGCAGGTTCCTCCTACAATGAGCAGTTCTTC. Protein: CASSIAGSSYNEQFF.